The 28 T cell receptor beta chains below were found in one sample sequenced in a study of blood T cell repertoires in COVID-19. Method: immunoSEQ multiplex PCR; TCRdb's copy keeps in-frame clones and lacks some. The profile shows around 150,000 clones, roughly 73% of them singletons. The source material was peripheral blood. Source of these receptors: a woman aged 50 to 60 with active or convalescent COVID-19.

This clone showed up just once. This chain joins TRBV11-2 and TRBJ2-5, with 9 bases identical to TRBD2. The germline CDR1 and CDR2 sequences are SGHAT and FQNNGV. J was trimmed by 5 bases and V by 1 base; bases with no gene match: 5. CDR3 length: 15 residues. The CDR3 sequence: CASSLGAGGRETQYF. The CDR3 nucleotides read TGTGCCAGCAGCTTAGGTGCGGGGGGGCGGGAGACCCAGTACTTC.

The chain carries TRBV5-1 and TRBJ2-5; 7 bases agree with TRBD1. The CDR3 is 15 residues long. Trimming took 2 bases from V and 1 from J; bases not matched to a gene: 5. The germline V gene has CDR1 SGHRS and CDR2 YFSETQ. The CDR3 coding sequence is TGCGCCAGCAGCTTCCGGACAGGTGCCCAAGAGACCCAGTACTTC. Amino acid sequence: CASSFRTGAQETQYF.

This clone was observed a few times. This chain links TRBV28 with TRBJ1-4; TRBD1 matches 11 bases. The length of the CDR3 is 15 residues. Germline V lookup: CDR1 MDHEN, CDR2 SYDVKM. V shed 6 bases, J shed 9 bases, and the junction held 9 bases outside the gene matches. The CDR3 spells CASSPRGTGGQKLFF. The CDR3 DNA reads TGTGCCAGCAGCCCCCGGGGGACAGGGGGACAAAAACTGTTTTTT.

This clone showed up just a few times. V usage is TRBV28 and J usage is TRBJ1-2, with D possibly matching TRBD1 (5 bases). Trimming took 1 base from V and 4 from J, leaving 13 bases between them. The CDR3 contains 15 residues. Looked up from germline, CDR1 is MDHEN and CDR2 is SYDVKM. CDR3 nucleotide sequence: TGTGCCAGCAGTTTATTTCACGGGGGGAGCTATGGCTACACCTTC. Translation gives CASSLFHGGSYGYTF.

CDR3 nucleotide sequence: TGTGCCTGGAGTGTAAGGGGTCAGCCCCAGCATTTT. Its protein product is CAWSVRGQPQHF. The J gene is TRBJ1-5, the V gene TRBV30, with D perhaps TRBD1 (5 bases). Trimming cost V 0 bases and J 6 bases, with 6 bases left between them. Germline V gene data show CDR1 as GTSNPN and CDR2 as SVGIG (reference sequence). CDR3 length: 12 residues.

The CDR3 nucleotides are TGTGCCAGCGCAGAGGTCGGCGAAAAACTGTTTTTT. This gives the protein CASAEVGEKLFF. The genes are TRBV11-2 and TRBJ1-4; D is ambiguous. V lost 8 bases and J lost 8, with 12 bases in between. The CDR3 runs 12 residues. Germline CDR1 SGHAT, CDR2 FQNNGV.

The rearrangement joins TRBV24-1 to TRBJ2-1; D is possibly TRBD1 (5 bases). Germline-derived CDR1 and CDR2 are KGHDR and SFDVKD. The CDR3 totals 14 residues. V was cut by 4 bases and J by 7 bases, with 13 bases left in between. This CDR3 is CATSDSVQGNEQFF. In DNA, the CDR3 is TGTGCCACCAGTGACTCCGTGCAGGGTAATGAGCAGTTCTTC.

The rearrangement joins TRBV9 to TRBJ2-5, with TRBD2 identical over 9 bases. J was trimmed by 3 bases and V by 3 bases; bases with no gene match: 6. The CDR3 totals 15 residues. Germline assignment: CDR1 SGDLS and CDR2 YYNGEE. The CDR3 region has the DNA TGTGCCAGCAGCGACCAGAGCGGGGGGAAAGAGACCCAGTACTTC. This gives the protein CASSDQSGGKETQYF.

V usage is TRBV6-5 and J usage is TRBJ1-3, with 8 nucleotides matching TRBD1. Germline CDR1 reads MNHEY; CDR2 reads SVGAGI. The J segment lost 0 bases and the V segment lost 6 bases, leaving 4 bases of the junction unmatched. The CDR3 consists of 15 residues. The CDR3 sequence: CASRPGGRSGNTIYF. CDR3 in DNA: TGTGCCAGCAGACCAGGGGGCCGCTCTGGAAACACCATATATTTT.

The chain is built from TRBV7-3 and TRBJ2-2; D not resolved. The germline gives CDR1 SGHTA, CDR2 FQGTGA. Trimming cost V 3 bases and J 4 bases, with 15 bases left between them. The CDR3 extends over 16 amino acids. CDR3 nucleotide sequence: TGTGCCAGCAGCTTCGATAGTTTTGAGGCCACCGGGGAGCTGTTTTTT. Its protein is CASSFDSFEATGELFF. Full variable domain (missing parts from reference TRBV7-3 and TRBJ2-2): GAGVSQTPSNKVTEKGKYVELRCDPISGHTALYWYRQSLGQGPEFLIYFQGTGAADDSGLPNDRFFAVRPEGSVSTLKIQRTERGDSAVYLCASSFDSFEATGELFFGEGSRLTVL.

In nucleotides, the CDR3 is TGTGCCAGCAGCCCTGACAGGGTGGGTCGCACTGAAGCTTTCTTT. This encodes CASSPDRVGRTEAFF. The chain is built from TRBV7-2 and TRBJ1-1; TRBD1 matches 7 bases. J lost 4 bases, V lost 5 bases, and 10 bases had no gene match. Germline CDR1 and CDR2: SGHTA and FQGNSA. The CDR3 length is 15 residues.

The V gene is TRBV7-6, the J gene TRBJ1-6, with a weak D call TRBD1 (6 bases). This CDR3 contains 13 residues. CDR1 and CDR2 from the germline V gene are SGHVS and FNYEAQ. With 7 bases removed from V and 9 bases from J, the gap between germline ends came to 13 bases. Here the CDR3 reads CASKGQSASPLHF. CDR3 nucleotides: TGTGCCAGCAAAGGACAGTCGGCTTCACCCCTCCACTTT.

This clone was detected many times. V gene TRBV4-3 combines with J gene TRBJ2-7, with D possibly being TRBD2 (6 bases). This CDR3 is built from 15 residues. Trimming cost V 0 bases and J 4 bases, with 13 bases left between them. CDR1 and CDR2 from the germline V gene are LGHNA and YSLEER. CDR3 DNA sequence: TGCGCCAGCAGCCAAGAGGTGGGACTCAGGTACGAGCAGTACTTC. Its translation: CASSQEVGLRYEQYF.

The rearrangement uses TRBV7-8 and TRBJ2-3; 8 positions match TRBD1. Germline-derived CDR1 and CDR2 are SGHVS and FQNEAQ. The CDR3 consists of 15 residues. With V trimmed by 4 bases and J by 1 base, 4 bases remained unmatched. In DNA form, the CDR3 reads TGTGCCAGCAGCTCCCGGACAGGGCGCACAGATACGCAGTATTTT. Protein product: CASSSRTGRTDTQYF.

This clone was observed a handful of times. The chain combines TRBV5-6 with TRBJ1-1, with 9 bases fitting TRBD1. CDR1 and CDR2 (germline): SGHDT, YYEEEE. The trim removed 4 bases at V and 1 base at J, leaving 8 bases unmatched. The CDR3 extends over 16 amino acids. In DNA form, the CDR3 reads TGTGCCAGCAGCCCCACGACAGGGGGGCCGAACACTGAAGCTTTCTTT. The encoded protein is CASSPTTGGPNTEAFF.

V is TRBV28 and J is TRBJ1-6, with 7 bases aligning to TRBD1. The germline V gene has CDR1 MDHEN and CDR2 SYDVKM. With 7 bases clipped from V and 2 bases from J, the junction kept 5 bases outside the gene matches. The CDR3 contains 15 residues. For the CDR3, the DNA is TGTGCCAGCAATGCGACAGGGACCTATAATTCACCCCTCCACTTT. Translating it yields CASNATGTYNSPLHF.

The chain couples TRBV7-9 to TRBJ2-1; TRBD1 might be the D (6 bases). This CDR3 contains 12 residues. V lost 5 bases and J lost 7, with 9 bases in between. Germline V gives CDR1 SEHNR, CDR2 FQNEAQ (reference sequence). CDR3 DNA sequence: TGTGCCAGCAGCAAACAGGGTAATGAGCAGTTCTTC. It specifies CASSKQGNEQFF.

This clone came up once. The J gene is TRBJ2-1, the V gene TRBV28, with a tentative D call TRBD2 (6 bases). The CDR3 is 15 amino acids. Germline lookup yields CDR1 MDHEN and CDR2 SYDVKM. The V end was cut by 2 bases, the J end by 4 bases, with 12 bases between. The CDR3 DNA reads as TGTGCCAGCAGTTTAGGCGGGAAGGGTTACAATGAGCAGTTCTTC. Encoded protein: CASSLGGKGYNEQFF.

This chain connects TRBV7-2 to TRBJ1-1; possible D gene TRBD1, 5 bases. Germline V gene lookup returns CDR1 SGHTA and CDR2 FQGNSA. The CDR3 spans 13 residues. With 0 bases removed from V and 10 bases from J, the gap between germline ends came to 12 bases. The DNA for the CDR3 is TGTGCCAGCAGCTTAGCACAGGTTTGGGGAGCTTTCTTT. It is translated as CASSLAQVWGAFF.

The chain employs TRBV7-2 and TRBJ1-4, with a tentative D call TRBD1 (6 bases). Germline CDR1 is SGHTA and CDR2 is FQGNSA. Deletions cut 2 bases from V and 2 bases from J, with 9 bases between. The CDR3 loop spans 15 amino acids. CDR3 sequence (DNA): TGTGCCAGCAGCTTACAGGGGAATACTAATGAAAAACTGTTTTTT. Protein sequence: CASSLQGNTNEKLFF.

The V and J genes are TRBV5-1 and TRBJ1-2; perhaps TRBD1 as D (6 bases). The CDR3 loop spans 14 amino acids. Trimming cost V 0 bases and J 8 bases, with 14 bases left between them. Per germline, CDR1 SGHRS and CDR2 YFSETQ. This CDR3 is CASSLESQGGGYTF. CDR3 nucleotide sequence: TGCGCCAGCAGCTTGGAGTCACAGGGTGGGGGCTACACCTTC.

This clone has just a few counts. The chain recombines TRBV4-1 with TRBJ2-1, with 11 bases identical to TRBD2. CDR1 is MGHRA, CDR2 YSYEKL, per germline. The CDR3 has 16 amino acids. J was trimmed by 2 bases and V by 4 bases; bases with no gene match: 4. CDR3 DNA sequence: TGCGCCAGCAGCCCGGGACTAGCGGACCCCTACAATGAGCAGTTCTTC. Translating it yields CASSPGLADPYNEQFF.

The V gene is TRBV5-1, the J gene TRBJ2-3, with 7 nucleotides matching TRBD2. Losses at the gene ends were 0 bases for V and 6 bases for J; bases not matched to a gene: 4. The CDR3 has 14 residues. In germline, CDR1 is SGHRS, CDR2 YFSETQ. The CDR3 DNA reads TGCGCCAGCAGCTTGGGCGTAGCGGGCGATACGCAGTATTTT. It is translated as CASSLGVAGDTQYF.

This chain connects TRBV7-9 to TRBJ2-5, with 7 bases fitting TRBD2. V lost 5 bases and J lost 1; bases outside the gene matches: 7. The CDR3 has 15 residues. Per germline, CDR1 SEHNR and CDR2 FQNEAQ (reference sequence). DNA for the CDR3: TGTGCCAGCAGCACCCAAAGCGGGGTCCAAGAGACCCAGTACTTC. Its translation is CASSTQSGVQETQYF.

The rearrangement links TRBV5-6 to TRBJ1-3, with D perhaps matching TRBD1 (5 bases). The germline CDR1 and CDR2 sequences are SGHDT and YYEEEE. V was clipped by 4 bases and J by 0 bases, with 11 bases between them. This CDR3 spans 15 amino acids. CDR3 sequence reads: CASSRGRGSGNTIYF. The CDR3 nucleotides are TGTGCCAGCAGCCGGGGGAGGGGCTCTGGAAACACCATATATTTT.

The V call is TRBV4-3, the J call TRBJ2-4, with 9 bases fitting TRBD2. CDR1 and CDR2 (germline): LGHNA, YSLEER. The V gene end was trimmed by 0 bases and the J gene end by 12 bases; junction bases not matched to a gene: 12. The CDR3 has 16 amino acids. CDR3 nucleotide sequence: TGCGCCAGCAGCCAAGATCAAGGTAGCGGGAGCAGTACTCAGTACTTC. Amino acid sequence: CASSQDQGSGSSTQYF.

The chain carries TRBV30 and TRBJ2-3, with a weak D call TRBD2 (5 bases). The V gene's germline CDR1 is GTSNPN and CDR2 SVGIG (reference sequence). This CDR3 is 14 amino acids long. Trimming pared 0 bases from V and 1 base from J, leaving 8 bases between. In nucleotides, the CDR3 is TGTGCCTGGAGTGTACCCGGGGGCACAGATACGCAGTATTTT. This sequence encodes CAWSVPGGTDTQYF.

J is TRBJ1-1 and V is TRBV4-3; 7 bases map to TRBD1. The CDR3 totals 14 residues. The V and J ends lost 1 base and 4 bases, in that order; junction bases with no gene match: 3. The germline V gene has CDR1 LGHNA and CDR2 YSLEER. CDR3 residues: CASSQVGTATEAFF. The CDR3 nucleotides are TGCGCCAGCAGCCAAGTTGGGACAGCCACTGAAGCTTTCTTT.